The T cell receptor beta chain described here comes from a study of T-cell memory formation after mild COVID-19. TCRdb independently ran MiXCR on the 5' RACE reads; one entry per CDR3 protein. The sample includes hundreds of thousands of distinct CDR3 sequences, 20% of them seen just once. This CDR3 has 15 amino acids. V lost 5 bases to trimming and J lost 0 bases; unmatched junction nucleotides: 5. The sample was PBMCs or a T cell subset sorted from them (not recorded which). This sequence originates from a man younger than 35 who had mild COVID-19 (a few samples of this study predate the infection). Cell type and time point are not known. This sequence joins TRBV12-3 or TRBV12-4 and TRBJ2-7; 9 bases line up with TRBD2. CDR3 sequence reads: CASSPIAGDSYEQYF. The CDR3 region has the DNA TGTGCCAGCAGTCCAATAGCGGGGGACTCCTACGAGCAGTACTTC.